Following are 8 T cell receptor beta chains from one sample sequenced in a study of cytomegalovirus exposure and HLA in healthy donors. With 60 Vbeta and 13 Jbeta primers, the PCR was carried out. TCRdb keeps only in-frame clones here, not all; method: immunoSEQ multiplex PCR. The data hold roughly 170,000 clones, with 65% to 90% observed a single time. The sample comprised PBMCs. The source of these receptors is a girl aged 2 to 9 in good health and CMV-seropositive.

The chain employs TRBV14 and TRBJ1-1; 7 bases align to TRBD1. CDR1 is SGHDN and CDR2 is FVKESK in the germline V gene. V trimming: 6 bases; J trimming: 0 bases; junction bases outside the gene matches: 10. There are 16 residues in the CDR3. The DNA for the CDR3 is TGTGCCAGCAGACTCGAGACAGGGCAGATGAACACTGAAGCTTTCTTT. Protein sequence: CASRLETGQMNTEAFF.

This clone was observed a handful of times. The CDR3 sequence: CASSAMGQGMNNSPLHF. Here the CDR3 DNA reads TGTGCCAGTAGTGCAATGGGACAGGGGATGAATAATTCACCCCTCCACTTT. J is TRBJ1-6 and V is TRBV19, with 10 bases matching TRBD1. J was trimmed by 5 bases and V by 5 bases; bases with no gene match: 9. This CDR3 has 17 amino acids. The V gene's germline CDR1 is LNHDA and CDR2 SQIVND (reference sequence).

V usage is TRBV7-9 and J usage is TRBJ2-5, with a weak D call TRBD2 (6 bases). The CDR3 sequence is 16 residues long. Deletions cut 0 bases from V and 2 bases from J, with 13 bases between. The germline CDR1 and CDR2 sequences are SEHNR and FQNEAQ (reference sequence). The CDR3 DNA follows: TGTGCCAGCAGCTTAGCACACGGGGACTGGCAAGAGACCCAGTACTTC. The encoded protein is CASSLAHGDWQETQYF. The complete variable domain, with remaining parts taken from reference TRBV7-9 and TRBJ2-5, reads DTGVSQNPRHKITKRGQNVTFRCDPISEHNRLYWYRQTLGQGPEFLTYFQNEAQLEKSRLLSDRFSAERPKGSFSTLEIQRTEQGDSAMYLCASSLAHGDWQETQYFGPGTRLLVL.

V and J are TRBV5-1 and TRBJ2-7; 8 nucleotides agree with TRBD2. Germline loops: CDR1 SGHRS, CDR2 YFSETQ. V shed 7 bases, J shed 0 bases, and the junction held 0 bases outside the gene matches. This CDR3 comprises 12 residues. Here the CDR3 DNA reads TGCGCCAGCCGGGGGGGCTCCTACGAGCAGTACTTC. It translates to CASRGGSYEQYF.

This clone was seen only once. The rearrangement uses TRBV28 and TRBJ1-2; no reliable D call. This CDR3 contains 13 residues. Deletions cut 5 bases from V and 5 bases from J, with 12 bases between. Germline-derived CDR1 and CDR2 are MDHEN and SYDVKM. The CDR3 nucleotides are TGTGCCAGCAGTCTAGTGGGGAGGTATGGCTACACCTTC. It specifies CASSLVGRYGYTF.

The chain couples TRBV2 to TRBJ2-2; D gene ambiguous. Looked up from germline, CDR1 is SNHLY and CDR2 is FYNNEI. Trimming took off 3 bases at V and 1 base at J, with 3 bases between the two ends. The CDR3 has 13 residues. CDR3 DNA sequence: TGTGCCAGCAGTGACAAGAACACCGGGGAGCTGTTTTTT. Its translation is CASSDKNTGELFF.

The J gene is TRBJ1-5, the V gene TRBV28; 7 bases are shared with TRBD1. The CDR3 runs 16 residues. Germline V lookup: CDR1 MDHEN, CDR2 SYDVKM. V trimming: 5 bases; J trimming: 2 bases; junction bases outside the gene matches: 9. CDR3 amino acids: CASSPGGPAGNQPQHF. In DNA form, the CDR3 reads TGTGCCAGCAGTCCAGGGGGTCCTGCAGGCAATCAGCCCCAGCATTTT. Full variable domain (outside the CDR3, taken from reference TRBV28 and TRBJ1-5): DVKVTQSSRYLVKRTGEKVFLECVQDMDHENMFWYRQDPGLGLRLIYFSYDVKMKEKGDIPEGYSVSREKKERFSLILESASTNQTSMYLCASSPGGPAGNQPQHFGDGTRLSIL.

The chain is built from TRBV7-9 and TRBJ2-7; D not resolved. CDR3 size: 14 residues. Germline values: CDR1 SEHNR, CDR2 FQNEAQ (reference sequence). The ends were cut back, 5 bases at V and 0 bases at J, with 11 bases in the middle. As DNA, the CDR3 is TGTGCCAGCAGCCCTGTGCTCGGCTCCTACGAGCAGTACTTC. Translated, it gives CASSPVLGSYEQYF.